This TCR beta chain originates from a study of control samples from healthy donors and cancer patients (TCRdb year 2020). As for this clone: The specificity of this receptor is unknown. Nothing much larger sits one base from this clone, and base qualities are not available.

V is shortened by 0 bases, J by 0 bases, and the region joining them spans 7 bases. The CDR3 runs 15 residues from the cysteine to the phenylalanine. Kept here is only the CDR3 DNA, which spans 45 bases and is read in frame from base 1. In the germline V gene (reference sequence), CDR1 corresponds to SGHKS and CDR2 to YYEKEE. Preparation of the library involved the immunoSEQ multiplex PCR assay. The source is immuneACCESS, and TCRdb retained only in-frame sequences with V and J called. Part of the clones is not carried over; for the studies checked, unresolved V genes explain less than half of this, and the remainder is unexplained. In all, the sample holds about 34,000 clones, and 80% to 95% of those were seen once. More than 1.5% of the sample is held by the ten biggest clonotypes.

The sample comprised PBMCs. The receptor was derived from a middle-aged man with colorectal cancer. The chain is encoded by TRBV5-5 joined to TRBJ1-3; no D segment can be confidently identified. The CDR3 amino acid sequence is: CASSLAQSSGNTIYF. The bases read TGTGCCAGCAGCTTGGCTCAAAGCTCTGGAAACACCATATATTTT.